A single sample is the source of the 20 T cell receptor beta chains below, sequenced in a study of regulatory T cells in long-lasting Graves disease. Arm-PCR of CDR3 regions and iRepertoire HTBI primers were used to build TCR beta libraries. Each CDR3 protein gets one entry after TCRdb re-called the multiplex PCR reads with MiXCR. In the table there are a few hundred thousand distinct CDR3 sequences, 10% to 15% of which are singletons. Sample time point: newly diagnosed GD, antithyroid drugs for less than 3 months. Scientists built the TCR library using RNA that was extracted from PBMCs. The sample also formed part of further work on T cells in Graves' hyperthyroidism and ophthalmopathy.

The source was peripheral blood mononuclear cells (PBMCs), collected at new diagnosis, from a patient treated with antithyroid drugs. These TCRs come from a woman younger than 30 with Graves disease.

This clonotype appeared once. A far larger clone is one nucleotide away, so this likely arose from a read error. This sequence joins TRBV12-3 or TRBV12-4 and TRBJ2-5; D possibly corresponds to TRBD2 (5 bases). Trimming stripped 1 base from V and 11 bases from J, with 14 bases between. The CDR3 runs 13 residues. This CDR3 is CASSLDLALEQYF. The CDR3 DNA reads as TGTGCCAGCAGTTTAGACCTAGCATTGGAGCAGTACTTC.

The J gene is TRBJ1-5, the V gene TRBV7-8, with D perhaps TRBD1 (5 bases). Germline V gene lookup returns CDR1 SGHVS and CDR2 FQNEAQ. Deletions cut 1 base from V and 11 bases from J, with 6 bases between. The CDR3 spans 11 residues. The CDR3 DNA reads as TGTGCCAGCAGCTTAGGGGGGACCCAGCATTTT. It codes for CASSLGGTQHF.

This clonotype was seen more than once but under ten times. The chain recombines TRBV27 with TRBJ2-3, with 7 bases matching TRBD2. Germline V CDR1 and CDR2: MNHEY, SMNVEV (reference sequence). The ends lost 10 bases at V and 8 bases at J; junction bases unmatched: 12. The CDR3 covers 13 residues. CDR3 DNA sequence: TGTGCCACCAAGGAGGCGGGAGCGCGTACGCAGTATTTT. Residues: CATKEAGARTQYF.

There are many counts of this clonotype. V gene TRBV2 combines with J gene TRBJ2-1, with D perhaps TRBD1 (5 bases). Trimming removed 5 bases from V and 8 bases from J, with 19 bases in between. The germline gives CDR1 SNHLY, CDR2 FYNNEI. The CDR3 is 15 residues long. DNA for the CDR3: TGTGCCAGCAGTTCCGTCTCAGGGATCACGGATGAGCAGTTCTTC. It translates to CASSSVSGITDEQFF. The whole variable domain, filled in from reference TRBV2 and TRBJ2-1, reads EPEVTQTPSHQVTQMGQEVILRCVPISNHLYFYWYRQILGQKVEFLVSFYNNEISEKSEIFDDQFSVERPDGSNFTLKIRSTKLEDSAMYFCASSSVSGITDEQFFGPGTRLTVL.

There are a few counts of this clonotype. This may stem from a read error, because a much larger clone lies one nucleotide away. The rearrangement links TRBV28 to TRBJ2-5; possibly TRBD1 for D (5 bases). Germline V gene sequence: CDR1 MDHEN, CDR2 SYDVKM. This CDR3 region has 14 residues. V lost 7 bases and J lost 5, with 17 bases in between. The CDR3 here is CASTSRAVTETQYF. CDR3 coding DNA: TGTGCCAGCACTTCCAGGGCCGTTACCGAGACCCAGTACTTC.

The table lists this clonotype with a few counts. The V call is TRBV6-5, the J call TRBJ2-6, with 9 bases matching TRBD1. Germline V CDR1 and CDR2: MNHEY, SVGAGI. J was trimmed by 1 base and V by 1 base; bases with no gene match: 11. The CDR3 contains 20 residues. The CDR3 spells CASSYFSGTGRFSGANVLTF. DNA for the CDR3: TGTGCCAGCAGTTACTTCTCCGGGACAGGGAGGTTTTCTGGGGCCAACGTCCTGACTTTC.

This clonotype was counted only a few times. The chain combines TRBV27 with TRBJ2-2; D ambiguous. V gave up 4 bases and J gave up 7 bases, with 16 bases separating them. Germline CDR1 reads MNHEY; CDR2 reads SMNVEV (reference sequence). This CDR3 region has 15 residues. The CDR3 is CASSSSNTYHGELFF. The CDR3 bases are TGTGCCAGCAGTTCCAGCAACACCTATCACGGGGAGCTGTTTTTT.

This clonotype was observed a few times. Here the CDR3 DNA reads TGTGCGGTAAAGCGAAGCGGGAGGTTAAATGAGCAGTTCTTC. It encodes CAVKRSGRLNEQFF. The V and J genes are TRBV6-2 or TRBV6-3 and TRBJ2-1, with 9 bases matching TRBD2. The CDR3 contains 14 residues. From germline, CDR1 is MNHEY and CDR2 SVGEGT.

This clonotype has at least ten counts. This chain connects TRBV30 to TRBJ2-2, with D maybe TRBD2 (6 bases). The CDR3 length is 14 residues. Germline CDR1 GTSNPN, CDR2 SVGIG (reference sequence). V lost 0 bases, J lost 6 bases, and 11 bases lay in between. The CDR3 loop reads CAWSVSSVAGELFF. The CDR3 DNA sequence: TGTGCCTGGAGTGTATCTAGCGTTGCCGGGGAGCTGTTTTTT.

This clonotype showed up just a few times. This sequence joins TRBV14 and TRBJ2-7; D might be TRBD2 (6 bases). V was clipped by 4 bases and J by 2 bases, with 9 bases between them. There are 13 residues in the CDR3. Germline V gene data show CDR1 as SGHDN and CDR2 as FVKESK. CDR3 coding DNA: TGTGCCAGCAGCCGACTAGGTACCTACGAGCAGTACTTC. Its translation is CASSRLGTYEQYF.

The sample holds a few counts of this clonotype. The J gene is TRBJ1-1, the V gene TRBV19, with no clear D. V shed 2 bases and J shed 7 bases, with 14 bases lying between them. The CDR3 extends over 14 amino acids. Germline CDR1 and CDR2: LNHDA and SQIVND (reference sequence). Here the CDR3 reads CASSIWASSHEAFF. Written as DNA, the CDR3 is TGTGCCAGTAGTATATGGGCCAGCTCTCATGAAGCTTTCTTT.

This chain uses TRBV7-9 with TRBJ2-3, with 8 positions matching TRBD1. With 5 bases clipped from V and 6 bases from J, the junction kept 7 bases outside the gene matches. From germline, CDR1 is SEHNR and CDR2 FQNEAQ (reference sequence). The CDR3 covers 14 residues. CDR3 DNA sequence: TGTGCCAGCAGCGACAGGGGAACAGGGGATACGCAGTATTTT. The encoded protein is CASSDRGTGDTQYF.

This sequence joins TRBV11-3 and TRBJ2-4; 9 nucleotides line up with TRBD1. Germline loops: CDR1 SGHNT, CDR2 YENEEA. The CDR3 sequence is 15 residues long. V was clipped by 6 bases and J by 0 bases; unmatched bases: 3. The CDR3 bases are TGTGCCAGCAGGGGACAGGGAATAGCCAAAAACATTCAGTACTTC. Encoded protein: CASRGQGIAKNIQYF.

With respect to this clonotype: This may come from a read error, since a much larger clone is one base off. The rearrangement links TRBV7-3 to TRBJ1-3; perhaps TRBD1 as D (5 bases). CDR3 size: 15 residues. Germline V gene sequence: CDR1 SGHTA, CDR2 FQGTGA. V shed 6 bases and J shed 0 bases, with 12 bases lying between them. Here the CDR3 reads CASSLRGASGNTIYF. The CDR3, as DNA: TGTGCCAGCAGTCTGAGGGGCGCCTCTGGAAACACCATATATTTT.

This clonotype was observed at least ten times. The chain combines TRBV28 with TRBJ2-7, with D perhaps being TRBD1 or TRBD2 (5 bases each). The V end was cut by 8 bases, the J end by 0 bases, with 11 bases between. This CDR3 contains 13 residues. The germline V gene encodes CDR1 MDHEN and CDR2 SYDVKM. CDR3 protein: CASGTESSYEQYF. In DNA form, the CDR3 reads TGTGCCAGCGGGACGGAGAGCTCCTACGAGCAGTACTTC.

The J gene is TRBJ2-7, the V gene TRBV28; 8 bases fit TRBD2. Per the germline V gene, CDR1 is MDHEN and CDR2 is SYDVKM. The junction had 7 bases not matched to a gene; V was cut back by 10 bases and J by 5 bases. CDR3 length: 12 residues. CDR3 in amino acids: CAISSGGDEQYF. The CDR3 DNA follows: TGTGCCATCTCCTCCGGGGGGGACGAGCAGTACTTC.

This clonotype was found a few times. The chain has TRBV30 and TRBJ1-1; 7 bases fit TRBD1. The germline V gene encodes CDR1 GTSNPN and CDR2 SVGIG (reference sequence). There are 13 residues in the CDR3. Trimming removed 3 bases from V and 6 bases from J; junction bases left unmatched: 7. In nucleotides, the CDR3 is TGTGCCTGGAGCCTGGATGGGACAGCTGAAGCTTTCTTT. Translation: CAWSLDGTAEAFF.

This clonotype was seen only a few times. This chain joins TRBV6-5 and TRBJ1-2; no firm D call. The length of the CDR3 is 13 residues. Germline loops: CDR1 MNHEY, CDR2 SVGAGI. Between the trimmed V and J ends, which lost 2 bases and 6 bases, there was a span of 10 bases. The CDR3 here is CASSYVQKDGYTF. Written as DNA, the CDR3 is TGTGCCAGCAGTTACGTACAGAAGGATGGCTACACCTTC.

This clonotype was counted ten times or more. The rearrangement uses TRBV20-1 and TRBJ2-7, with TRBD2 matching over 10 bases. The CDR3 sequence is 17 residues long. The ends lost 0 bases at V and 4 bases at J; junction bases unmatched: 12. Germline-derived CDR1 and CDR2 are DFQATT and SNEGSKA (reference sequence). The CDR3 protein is CSARDLLSGRVSYEQYF. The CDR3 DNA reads TGCAGTGCTAGAGATCTCCTCAGCGGGAGGGTATCATACGAGCAGTACTTC.

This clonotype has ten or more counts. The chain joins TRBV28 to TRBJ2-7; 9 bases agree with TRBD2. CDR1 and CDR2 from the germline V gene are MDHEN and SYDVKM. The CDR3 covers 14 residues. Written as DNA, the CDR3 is TGTGCGGTCCAAAGGCGGCGGGAGGGCTACGAGCAGTACTTC. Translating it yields CAVQRRREGYEQYF.